The clone carrying this TCR beta chain was recorded at least ten times. The CDR3 is 15 amino acids. Trimming took 1 base from V and 4 from J; bases not matched to a gene: 7. Authors of the study amplified TCR beta CDR3 regions from RNA transcripts. The HTBI set primed first-round TCR CDR3 RT-PCR. TCRdb re-derived calls from the multiplex PCR reads in MiXCR, one entry per CDR3 protein. This sample has about 520,000 distinct CDR3 sequences; roughly 25% occur once, and the top ten carry roughly 10%. This sample stems from a study of T cells in Graves' hyperthyroidism and ophthalmopathy. The study excluded patients with uncontrolled infection, other autoimmune disease, pregnancy or lactation.

The source is a woman between 25 and 40 years old with Graves' ophthalmopathy. The sample comprised blood. This chain joins TRBV12-3 or TRBV12-4 and TRBJ2-7; the match to TRBD2 covers 7 bases. The CDR3 region has the DNA TGTGCCAGCAGTTTAGAGTGGGAGGGCCGGTACGAGCAGTACTTC. Translated: CASSLEWEGRYEQYF.